This T cell receptor (beta chain) stems from a study of shared clonotypes between healthy human individuals. The protocol was immunoSEQ multiplex PCR, while the TCRdb copy is restricted to in-frame clones and leaves out a portion. The profile shows hundreds of thousands of clones, over 65% of them singletons. Regarding the study as a whole: For naive CD4 cells, 4.5% to 6.5% of clonotypes were shared across a handful of donors.

The CDR3 consists of 15 residues. Germline CDR1 and CDR2: MNHEY and SVGAGI. On this clone itself: The antigen remains unidentified.

This receptor was taken from a woman aged 25-40 years in good health. The sequenced material came from memory CD4+ T cells sorted from blood. The subset was: CD45RA-negative fraction. The V gene is TRBV6-5, the J gene TRBJ2-5, with 8 bases that match TRBD2. The end of the DNA fits TRBJ2-7 better, so the J call may be wrong. CDR3 region: CASSYSLAGPYEQYF. CDR3 coding DNA: TGTGCCAGCAGTTACTCCTTAGCGGGACCCTACGAGCAGTACTTC.